Listed below are T cell receptor beta chains from one sample, sequenced in a study of cytomegalovirus exposure and HLA in healthy donors. Sequencing used immunoSEQ multiplex PCR; TCRdb keeps in-frame clones, though not all of them. This sample's clone table lists 110,000 to 150,000 clones. The source material was PBMCs. Receptor source: a woman aged 18-29 years in good health and CMV-seronegative. The CDR3 runs from the conserved cysteine through the conserved F or W. Fields, in order: D gene, J gene, V gene, CDR3 protein, CDR3 DNA. A D gene is named only where the DNA matches it firmly.

d_call: .
j_call: TRBJ1-2
v_call: TRBV27
cdr3_aa: CASSSGSVGYTF
cdr3_nt: TGTGCCAGCAGTTCAGGCTCAGTTGGCTACACCTTC

d_call: TRBD1
j_call: TRBJ2-7
v_call: TRBV10-2
cdr3_aa: CASSESGTGGFYEQYF
cdr3_nt: TGCGCCAGCAGTGAGTCCGGGACAGGGGGCTTTTACGAGCAGTACTTC

d_call: TRBD1
j_call: TRBJ1-1
v_call: TRBV6-1
cdr3_aa: CASSENRGNARRAEAFF
cdr3_nt: TGTGCCAGCAGTGAAAACAGGGGAAACGCACGACGGGCTGAAGCTTTCTTT

d_call: TRBD2
j_call: TRBJ2-3
v_call: TRBV7-9
cdr3_aa: CASIPPLAGGDTQYF
cdr3_nt: TGTGCCAGCATCCCCCCTCTAGCGGGGGGGGATACGCAGTATTTT

d_call: TRBD2
j_call: TRBJ2-3
v_call: TRBV10-3
cdr3_aa: CAISDSGLAGVGTDTQYF
cdr3_nt: TGTGCCATCAGTGATAGCGGACTAGCGGGAGTCGGCACAGATACGCAGTATTTT

d_call: .
j_call: TRBJ2-5
v_call: TRBV18
cdr3_aa: CASSPIISQAGGETQYF
cdr3_nt: TGTGCCAGCTCACCAATAATTTCGCAGGCCGGAGGGGAGACCCAGTACTTC

d_call: .
j_call: TRBJ1-2
v_call: TRBV5-1
cdr3_aa: CASSLEGGLDGYTF
cdr3_nt: TGCGCCAGCAGCTTGGAAGGGGGATTAGATGGCTACACCTTC

d_call: .
j_call: TRBJ2-2
v_call: TRBV5-6
cdr3_aa: CASSLGYRTTGELFF
cdr3_nt: TGTGCCAGCAGCTTGGGATACAGGACCACCGGGGAGCTGTTTTTT

d_call: .
j_call: TRBJ1-5
v_call: TRBV19
cdr3_aa: CASSIVSLGSLQPQHF
cdr3_nt: TGTGCCAGTAGTATAGTTTCTCTTGGCAGTTTGCAGCCCCAGCATTTT

d_call: TRBD2
j_call: TRBJ2-1
v_call: TRBV7-2
cdr3_aa: CASSYSWREARDSNEQFF
cdr3_nt: TGTGCCAGCAGCTACAGCTGGCGGGAGGCTCGAGACAGCAATGAGCAGTTCTTC

d_call: TRBD2
j_call: TRBJ2-3
v_call: TRBV7-2
cdr3_aa: CASSLRAKLAGVSDTQYF
cdr3_nt: TGTGCCAGCAGCTTGAGGGCCAAACTAGCGGGAGTATCTGATACGCAGTATTTT

d_call: TRBD1
j_call: TRBJ2-7
v_call: TRBV18
cdr3_aa: CASSPQGTGGVEQYF
cdr3_nt: TGTGCCAGCTCACCACAAGGGACAGGGGGCGTCGAGCAGTACTTC

d_call: TRBD1
j_call: TRBJ1-1
v_call: TRBV19
cdr3_aa: CASSSDRGNTEAFF
cdr3_nt: TGTGCCAGTAGTTCGGACAGGGGGAACACTGAAGCTTTCTTT

d_call: TRBD1
j_call: TRBJ2-1
v_call: TRBV5-1
cdr3_aa: CASSLRVAQGAKDNEQFF
cdr3_nt: TGCGCCAGCAGCTTGCGGGTCGCCCAGGGGGCTAAAGACAATGAGCAGTTCTTC

d_call: TRBD2
j_call: TRBJ2-1
v_call: TRBV5-4
cdr3_aa: CASSSGTRFVEQFF
cdr3_nt: TGTGCCAGCAGCTCCGGGACTAGGTTTGTTGAGCAGTTCTTC

d_call: .
j_call: TRBJ1-2
v_call: TRBV19
cdr3_aa: CASSIERDYGYTF
cdr3_nt: TGTGCCAGTAGTATAGAACGGGACTATGGCTACACCTTC

d_call: .
j_call: TRBJ1-5
v_call: TRBV25-1
cdr3_aa: CASSEAAHGNQPQHF
cdr3_nt: TGTGCCAGCAGTGAAGCCGCGCACGGCAATCAGCCCCAGCATTTT

d_call: TRBD2
j_call: TRBJ2-7
v_call: TRBV19
cdr3_aa: CASSQREGYEQYF
cdr3_nt: TGTGCCAGTAGTCAGCGGGAGGGCTACGAGCAGTACTTC

d_call: .
j_call: TRBJ2-7
v_call: TRBV7-8
cdr3_aa: CASSLVRGSSYEQYF
cdr3_nt: TGTGCCAGCAGCTTAGTACGGGGGAGCTCCTACGAGCAGTACTTC

d_call: TRBD2
j_call: TRBJ2-7
v_call: TRBV6-1
cdr3_aa: CASSEVGLAGIYEQYF
cdr3_nt: TGTGCCAGCAGTGAAGTAGGGCTAGCGGGAATCTACGAGCAGTACTTC

d_call: TRBD1
j_call: TRBJ2-1
v_call: TRBV11-3
cdr3_aa: CASSPGTGGYNEQFF
cdr3_nt: TGTGCCAGCAGCCCCGGGACAGGGGGTTACAATGAGCAGTTCTTC

d_call: .
j_call: TRBJ1-2
v_call: TRBV30
cdr3_aa: CAWKKLSNYGYTF
cdr3_nt: TGTGCCTGGAAGAAACTATCTAACTATGGCTACACCTTC

d_call: .
j_call: TRBJ1-1
v_call: TRBV5-1
cdr3_aa: CASSYDRLNTEAFF
cdr3_nt: TGCGCCAGCAGCTATGACAGATTGAACACTGAAGCTTTCTTT

d_call: TRBD2
j_call: TRBJ2-1
v_call: TRBV7-2
cdr3_aa: CASSRRLAAISSYNEQFF
cdr3_nt: TGTGCCAGCAGTAGGAGACTAGCGGCTATTAGCTCCTACAATGAGCAGTTCTTC

d_call: TRBD1
j_call: TRBJ1-5
v_call: TRBV4-1
cdr3_aa: CASSPPDRVYQPQHF
cdr3_nt: TGCGCCAGCAGCCCGCCCGACAGGGTATATCAGCCCCAGCATTTT

d_call: TRBD2
j_call: TRBJ2-1
v_call: TRBV7-3
cdr3_aa: CASSLSGSSYNEQFF
cdr3_nt: TGTGCCAGCAGCCTTAGCGGGAGCTCCTACAATGAGCAGTTCTTC

d_call: .
j_call: TRBJ1-1
v_call: TRBV5-4
cdr3_aa: CASSLSRAMEAFF
cdr3_nt: TGTGCCAGCAGCTTAAGCAGGGCAATGGAAGCTTTCTTT

d_call: .
j_call: TRBJ1-1
v_call: TRBV29-1
cdr3_aa: CSVTPGVEDEAFF
cdr3_nt: TGCAGCGTCACACCAGGGGTGGAGGATGAAGCTTTCTTT

d_call: TRBD2
j_call: TRBJ2-7
v_call: TRBV27
cdr3_aa: CASSRGLAGVFAYEQYF
cdr3_nt: TGTGCCAGCAGCCGAGGACTAGCGGGAGTTTTCGCCTACGAGCAGTACTTC

d_call: .
j_call: TRBJ2-5
v_call: TRBV7-9
cdr3_aa: CASSLVTLSETQYF
cdr3_nt: TGTGCCAGCAGCTTAGTAACGCTATCGGAGACCCAGTACTTC

d_call: TRBD2
j_call: TRBJ2-1
v_call: TRBV18
cdr3_aa: CASSPGGGSYNEQFF
cdr3_nt: TGTGCCAGCTCACCAGGCGGGGGCTCCTACAATGAGCAGTTCTTC

d_call: .
j_call: TRBJ2-5
v_call: TRBV7-2
cdr3_aa: CASSLAVGAVGETQYF
cdr3_nt: TGTGCCAGCAGCTTAGCAGTCGGAGCGGTCGGGGAGACCCAGTACTTC

d_call: TRBD2
j_call: TRBJ2-1
v_call: TRBV7-2
cdr3_aa: CASSLLPAGGLNEQFF
cdr3_nt: TGTGCCAGCAGCTTACTCCCTGCGGGAGGTTTGAATGAGCAGTTCTTC

d_call: .
j_call: TRBJ1-4
v_call: TRBV4-1
cdr3_aa: CASSSPRQAANEKLFF
cdr3_nt: TGCGCCAGCAGCTCCCCACGACAGGCGGCTAATGAAAAACTGTTTTTT

d_call: TRBD1
j_call: TRBJ1-5
v_call: TRBV19
cdr3_aa: CASSTRTGTSNQPQHF
cdr3_nt: TGTGCCAGTAGTACGCGGACAGGGACAAGCAATCAGCCCCAGCATTTT

d_call: TRBD2
j_call: TRBJ2-5
v_call: TRBV7-9
cdr3_aa: CASSPVAGGETQYF
cdr3_nt: TGTGCCAGCAGCCCTGTAGCGGGAGGGGAGACCCAGTACTTC

d_call: .
j_call: TRBJ2-3
v_call: TRBV11-3
cdr3_aa: CASSLRGIITDTQYF
cdr3_nt: TGTGCCAGCAGCTTACGGGGGATTATCACAGATACGCAGTATTTT

d_call: TRBD2
j_call: TRBJ2-7
v_call: TRBV9
cdr3_aa: CASSPRKSGGPYEQYF
cdr3_nt: TGTGCCAGCAGCCCCAGGAAGTCGGGAGGGCCCTACGAGCAGTACTTC

d_call: TRBD1
j_call: TRBJ2-1
v_call: TRBV10-3
cdr3_aa: CAISESSRNRGHFNEQFF
cdr3_nt: TGTGCCATCAGTGAGTCGTCTCGGAACAGGGGGCATTTCAATGAGCAGTTCTTC

d_call: .
j_call: TRBJ1-3
v_call: TRBV18
cdr3_aa: CASSPAGSSGNTIYF
cdr3_nt: TGTGCCAGCTCACCGGCGGGGAGCTCTGGAAACACCATATATTTT

d_call: .
j_call: TRBJ2-7
v_call: TRBV19
cdr3_aa: CASSIRLAYEQYF
cdr3_nt: TGTGCCAGTAGTATCCGACTAGCCTACGAGCAGTACTTC

d_call: .
j_call: TRBJ1-2
v_call: TRBV4-1
cdr3_aa: CASSSLQGTTRGYTF
cdr3_nt: TGCGCCAGCAGCTCTCTCCAGGGGACCACGCGGGGCTACACCTTC

d_call: TRBD1
j_call: TRBJ1-2
v_call: TRBV19
cdr3_aa: CASPLGGQGVRGYTF
cdr3_nt: TGTGCCAGTCCCTTAGGGGGACAGGGAGTGAGGGGCTACACCTTC

d_call: .
j_call: TRBJ1-1
v_call: TRBV21-1
cdr3_aa: CASSHLSTYLNTEAFF
cdr3_nt: TGTGCCAGCAGTCACCTAAGTACCTACCTGAACACTGAAGCTTTCTTT

d_call: .
j_call: TRBJ2-2
v_call: TRBV6-5
cdr3_aa: CASGSITGELFF
cdr3_nt: TGTGCCAGCGGGAGTATCACCGGGGAGCTGTTTTTT

d_call: .
j_call: TRBJ2-2
v_call: TRBV11-3
cdr3_aa: CASSTRSGELFF
cdr3_nt: TGTGCCAGCAGCACAAGATCCGGGGAGCTGTTTTTT

d_call: TRBD2
j_call: TRBJ2-1
v_call: TRBV5-1
cdr3_aa: CASSFGLAGLNEQFF
cdr3_nt: TGCGCCAGCAGCTTTGGACTAGCGGGGTTAAATGAGCAGTTCTTC